What follows are 16 T cell receptor beta chains derived from one specimen sequenced in a study of cytomegalovirus exposure and HLA in healthy donors. A multiplex PCR was run with 60 Vbeta primers and 13 Jbeta primers. This table comes from immunoSEQ multiplex PCR, and its TCRdb copy is limited to in-frame clones, with some not included. The table has 120,000 to 150,000 clones, roughly four fifths seen once. Material: PBMCs. All receptors come from a man aged 35 to 55 in good health and CMV-seropositive.

This clone is a singleton in its sample. CDR3 nucleotides: TGTGCCAGCAGCCGGACTAGCGGGGGGCTGTACGAGCAGTACTTC. Translation: CASSRTSGGLYEQYF. The chain carries TRBV7-6 and TRBJ2-7; TRBD2 aligns across 14 bases. Germline CDR1 and CDR2: SGHVS and FNYEAQ. V dropped 5 bases and J dropped 4; count of bases not matched to a gene: 4. The CDR3 totals 15 residues.

The rearrangement links TRBV19 to TRBJ1-5; D is undetermined. The CDR3 contains 14 residues. V was pared by 1 base and J by 0 bases, with 4 bases between. Germline assignment: CDR1 LNHDA and CDR2 SQIVND (reference sequence). The CDR3 loop is CASSIGYSNQPQHF. CDR3 bases: TGTGCCAGTAGTATAGGTTATAGCAATCAGCCCCAGCATTTT.

The chain uses TRBV10-3 and TRBJ2-5, with D possibly TRBD1 on 6 matching bases. With 0 bases removed from V and 1 base from J, the gap between germline ends came to 9 bases. This CDR3 is built from 15 residues. Germline CDR1 ENHRY, CDR2 SYGVKD. Written as DNA, the CDR3 is TGTGCCATCAGTGAGTCGGGACAAATCCAAGAGACCCAGTACTTC. Protein sequence: CAISESGQIQETQYF.

The gene calls are TRBV7-9 and TRBJ2-7; 9 bases agree with TRBD2. Per germline, CDR1 SEHNR and CDR2 FQNEAQ (reference sequence). This CDR3 has 15 amino acids. The V and J ends lost 6 bases and 1 base, in that order; junction bases with no gene match: 7. In DNA form, the CDR3 reads TGTGCCAGCAGTCACCTAGCGGGGTATTCCTACGAGCAGTACTTC. Protein product: CASSHLAGYSYEQYF.

The J gene is TRBJ1-1, the V gene TRBV29-1; unclear D gene. Germline V CDR1 and CDR2: SQVTM, ANQGSEA. The V end was cut by 6 bases, the J end by 1 base, with 15 bases between. The CDR3 loop spans 14 amino acids. The CDR3 bases are TGCAGCGTCGGAGGACGCAGACAGAACACTGAAGCTTTCTTT. Protein sequence: CSVGGRRQNTEAFF. The variable domain in full, with the rest retrieved from reference TRBV29-1 and TRBJ1-1, is SAVISQKPSRDICQRGTSLTIQCQVDSQVTMMFWYRQQPGQSLTLIATANQGSEATYESGFVIDKFPISRPNLTFSTLTVSNMSPEDSSIYLCSVGGRRQNTEAFFGQGTRLTVV.

This chain joins TRBV9 and TRBJ2-1, with TRBD2 matching 8 bases. The J segment lost 8 bases and the V segment lost 4 bases, leaving 11 bases of the junction unmatched. The CDR3 totals 15 residues. The germline CDR1 and CDR2 sequences are SGDLS and YYNGEE. This chain's CDR3 is CASSPHAGGVYEQFF. For the CDR3, the DNA is TGTGCCAGCAGCCCCCATGCGGGGGGTGTGTATGAGCAGTTCTTC.

This clone was detected only a few times. The rearrangement links TRBV5-1 to TRBJ2-1, with no clear D. Trimming stripped 4 bases from V and 3 bases from J, with 14 bases between. The length of the CDR3 is 15 residues. CDR1 SGHRS and CDR2 YFSETQ come from the germline V gene. CDR3 sequence: CASSEEYYNYNEQFF. CDR3 nucleotide sequence: TGCGCCAGCAGCGAGGAATACTATAACTACAATGAGCAGTTCTTC.

A few counts support this clone. The V and J genes are TRBV4-1 and TRBJ1-6; D might be TRBD1 (5 bases). V was shortened by 6 bases and J by 8 bases, with 17 bases between the two germline ends. Germline loops: CDR1 MGHRA, CDR2 YSYEKL. CDR3 length: 15 amino acids. The DNA for the CDR3 is TGCGCCAGCAGGCCCAGGCAGGGTTTGGATTCACCCCTCCACTTT. This sequence encodes CASRPRQGLDSPLHF.

J is TRBJ2-3 and V is TRBV18, with 10 bases matching TRBD1. The CDR3 loop spans 17 amino acids. CDR1 is KGHSH, CDR2 LQKENI, per germline. The J segment lost 1 base and the V segment lost 5 bases, leaving 9 bases of the junction unmatched. CDR3 DNA sequence: TGTGCCAGCTCAACGGTTCCTGGGACAGGGGGCACAGATACGCAGTATTTT. This codes for CASSTVPGTGGTDTQYF.

This clone was seen once. This CDR3 is CASSQAWGTVGEKLFF. CDR3 DNA sequence: TGCGCCAGCAGCCAAGCCTGGGGGACAGTAGGAGAAAAACTGTTTTTT. This sequence joins TRBV4-3 and TRBJ1-4; 7 bases match TRBD1. The CDR3 runs 16 residues. The V segment lost 1 base and the J segment 8 bases; nucleotides outside the gene matches: 10. Germline assignment: CDR1 LGHNA and CDR2 YSLEER.

J is TRBJ1-2 and V is TRBV7-9, with D perhaps TRBD1 (6 bases). Per the germline V gene, CDR1 is SEHNR and CDR2 is FQNEAQ (reference sequence). V lost 3 bases to trimming and J lost 6 bases, with 17 bases between them. The length of the CDR3 is 15 residues. CDR3 in amino acids: CASSFGTGRNDGYTF. The CDR3 DNA follows: TGTGCCAGCAGCTTCGGAACAGGGCGAAATGATGGCTACACCTTC.

V and J are TRBV11-2 and TRBJ2-1, with 9 positions matching TRBD1. Germline values: CDR1 SGHAT, CDR2 FQNNGV. The CDR3 is 15 residues long. Germline trimming cut 5 bases from V and 7 bases from J; bases unmatched to any gene: 9. CDR3 amino acids: CASSREWTGDNEQFF. The CDR3 region has the DNA TGTGCCAGCAGCCGAGAATGGACAGGGGATAATGAGCAGTTCTTC.

The chain has TRBV6-1 and TRBJ2-7; D unclear. V lost 0 bases, J lost 0 bases, and 6 bases lay in between. Germline CDR1 reads MNHNS; CDR2 reads SASEGT. The CDR3 contains 14 residues. Written as DNA, the CDR3 is TGTGCCAGCAGTGAAGCACACAGCTCCTACGAGCAGTACTTC. The encoded protein is CASSEAHSSYEQYF.

A few counts support this clone. V and J are TRBV4-2 and TRBJ2-7, with D possibly matching TRBD1 (6 bases). CDR3 length equals 15 residues. Deletions cut 1 base from V and 0 bases from J, with 10 bases between. The V gene's germline CDR1 is LGHNA and CDR2 YNFKEQ. CDR3 DNA sequence: TGTGCCAGCAGCCAAGGAATGGACAGCTCCTACGAGCAGTACTTC. Translation: CASSQGMDSSYEQYF.

This chain links TRBV6-1 with TRBJ2-2; possible D gene TRBD2, 5 bases. The V gene's germline CDR1 is MNHNS and CDR2 SASEGT. This CDR3 comprises 15 residues. The ends were cut back, 7 bases at V and 0 bases at J, with 12 bases in the middle. The CDR3 region is CASKGLATNTGELFF. The CDR3 nucleotides are TGTGCCAGCAAAGGGCTAGCCACGAACACCGGGGAGCTGTTTTTT.

In regard to this clone: A junction boundary mismatches the germline segment, possibly from a read error. The CDR3 sequence is CAGSLLQNYEQYF. CDR3 DNA: TGTGCCGGCAGCTTATTACAGAACTACGAGCAGTACTTC. The chain recombines TRBV5-6 with TRBJ2-7, with no clear D. This CDR3 contains 13 residues. Germline V CDR1 and CDR2: SGHDT, YYEEEE.